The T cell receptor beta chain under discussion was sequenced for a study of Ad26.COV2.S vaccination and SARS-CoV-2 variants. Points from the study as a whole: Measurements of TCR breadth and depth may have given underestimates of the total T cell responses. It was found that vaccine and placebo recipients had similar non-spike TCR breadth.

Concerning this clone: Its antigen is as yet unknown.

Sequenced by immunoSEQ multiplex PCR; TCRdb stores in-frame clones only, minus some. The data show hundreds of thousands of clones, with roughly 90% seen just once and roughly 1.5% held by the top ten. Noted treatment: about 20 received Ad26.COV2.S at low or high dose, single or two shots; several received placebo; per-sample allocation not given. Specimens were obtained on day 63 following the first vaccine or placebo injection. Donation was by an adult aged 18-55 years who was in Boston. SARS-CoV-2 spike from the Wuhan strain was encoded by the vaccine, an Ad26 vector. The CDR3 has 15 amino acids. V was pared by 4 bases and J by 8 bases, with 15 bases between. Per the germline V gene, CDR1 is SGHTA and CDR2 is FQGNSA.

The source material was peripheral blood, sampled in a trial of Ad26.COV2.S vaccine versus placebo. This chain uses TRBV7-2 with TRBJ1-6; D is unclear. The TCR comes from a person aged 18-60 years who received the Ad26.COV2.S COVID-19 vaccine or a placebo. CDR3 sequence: CASSSTPRVDSPLHF. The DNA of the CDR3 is TGTGCCAGCAGCTCCACCCCCCGCGTGGATTCACCCCTCCACTTT.